This passage covers 26 T cell receptor beta chains from one sample sequenced in a study of cytomegalovirus exposure and HLA in healthy donors. Both 60 Vbeta primers and 13 Jbeta primers went into the PCR. The repertoire was sequenced with immunoSEQ multiplex PCR; TCRdb's copy has only in-frame clones and lacks some. This table has around 190,000 clones, approximately 84% appearing once. Sequenced: PBMCs. These TCRs come from a female donor in good health and CMV-seronegative.

CDR3 region: CASKGLGEQFF. Written as DNA, the CDR3 is TGTGCCAGCAAGGGGCTGGGGGAGCAGTTCTTC. This chain uses TRBV9 with TRBJ2-1; a possible D gene is TRBD1 (5 bases). This CDR3 has 11 residues. V shed 6 bases and J shed 10 bases, with 11 bases lying between them. The V gene's germline CDR1 is SGDLS and CDR2 YYNGEE.

V is TRBV7-8 and J is TRBJ2-7; D might be TRBD2 (6 bases). V was trimmed by 2 bases and J by 0 bases, leaving 23 bases between them. Germline V gene lookup returns CDR1 SGHVS and CDR2 FQNEAQ. The CDR3 extends over 19 amino acids. CDR3 sequence reads: CASSLMTVGRGRRSYEQYF. CDR3 DNA: TGTGCCAGCAGCTTAATGACGGTTGGCCGTGGGAGGCGCTCCTACGAGCAGTACTTC.

A note on this clone: The sample contains more than one DNA sequence encoding this CDR3. The CDR3 sequence: CASSQDRGQGNQPQHF. The CDR3 DNA reads TGCGCCAGCAGCCAAGACCGGGGACAGGGCAATCAGCCCCAGCATTTT. This chain uses TRBV4-3 with TRBJ1-5; 8 bases agree with TRBD1. The CDR3 totals 16 residues. The junction had 3 bases not matched to a gene; V was cut back by 0 bases and J by 2 bases. Germline values: CDR1 LGHNA, CDR2 YSLEER.

J is TRBJ2-7 and V is TRBV7-8; TRBD2 matches 9 bases. The CDR3 loop spans 16 amino acids. CDR1 is SGHVS, CDR2 FQNEAQ, per germline. The ends lost 1 base at V and 0 bases at J; junction bases unmatched: 4. The CDR3: CASSLGPSGDSYEQYF. CDR3 DNA: TGTGCCAGCAGCTTAGGCCCTAGCGGGGACTCCTACGAGCAGTACTTC.

The V gene is TRBV15, the J gene TRBJ2-3; tentatively, D is TRBD1 (6 bases). The CDR3 is made up of 17 amino acids. V was cut by 1 base and J by 0 bases, with 14 bases left in between. Germline-derived CDR1 and CDR2 are LNHNV and YYDKDF (reference sequence). The CDR3, as DNA: TGTGCCACCAGCAGAGCCGAGGGGACACTTAGCACAGATACGCAGTATTTT. Its translation is CATSRAEGTLSTDTQYF. Using reference TRBV15 and TRBJ2-3 for the parts outside the CDR3, the full variable domain is DAMVIQNPRYQVTQFGKPVTLSCSQTLNHNVMYWYQQKSSQAPKLLFHYYDKDFNNEADTPDNFQSRRPNTSFCFLDIRSPGLGDTAMYLCATSRAEGTLSTDTQYFGPGTRLTVL.

This clone came up once. The chain carries TRBV5-1 and TRBJ2-2; 9 bases are a match to TRBD1. The ends lost 0 bases at V and 5 bases at J; junction bases unmatched: 2. Per the germline V gene, CDR1 is SGHRS and CDR2 is YFSETQ. The CDR3 loop spans 15 amino acids. The DNA for the CDR3 is TGCGCCAGCAGCTTGGACAGGGGGCGGACCGGGGAGCTGTTTTTT. Amino acid sequence: CASSLDRGRTGELFF.

The chain has TRBV5-1 and TRBJ2-7; TRBD1 matches 9 bases. Losses at the gene ends were 1 base for V and 6 bases for J; bases not matched to a gene: 14. The CDR3 loop spans 17 amino acids. Germline V gene lookup returns CDR1 SGHRS and CDR2 YFSETQ. CDR3 DNA: TGCGCCAGCAGCTTGATAAGCCCGGACAGGGGCTCAATCGAGCAGTACTTC. This codes for CASSLISPDRGSIEQYF. Full variable domain (outside the CDR3, taken from reference TRBV5-1 and TRBJ2-7): KAGVTQTPRYLIKTRGQQVTLSCSPISGHRSVSWYQQTPGQGLQFLFEYFSETQRNKGNFPGRFSGRQFSNSRSEMNVSTLELGDSALYLCASSLISPDRGSIEQYFGPGTRLTVT.

J is TRBJ1-1 and V is TRBV11-3; D remains unclear. Trimming shortened V by 2 bases and J by 3 bases, and 10 bases separated the two germline ends. The CDR3 is 14 amino acids. Germline CDR1 reads SGHNT; CDR2 reads YENEEA. The CDR3 sequence is CASSLSNSYTEAFF. The CDR3 nucleotides read TGTGCCAGCAGCTTAAGTAACAGCTACACTGAAGCTTTCTTT.

This clone showed up just a few times. This chain joins TRBV5-4 and TRBJ2-7; possible D gene TRBD1, 6 bases. With 1 base removed from V and 6 bases from J, the gap between germline ends came to 14 bases. The CDR3 runs 14 residues. Germline V CDR1 and CDR2: SGHNT, YYREEE (reference sequence). CDR3 sequence: CASSLLAGAGEQYF. CDR3 nucleotides: TGTGCCAGCAGCTTGCTGGCAGGGGCAGGCGAGCAGTACTTC.

This clone appeared once. This chain's CDR3 is CASSERQGSAQPQHF. The DNA for the CDR3 is TGTGCCAGCAGCGAAAGACAGGGAAGTGCTCAGCCCCAGCATTTT. This chain connects TRBV7-6 to TRBJ1-5, with 7 nucleotides matching TRBD1. J lost 6 bases, V lost 5 bases, and 10 bases had no gene match. The length of the CDR3 is 15 residues. Germline CDR1 is SGHVS and CDR2 is FNYEAQ.

The chain uses TRBV6-5 and TRBJ1-4; D gene uncertain. The CDR3 covers 16 residues. V was trimmed by 4 bases and J by 6 bases, leaving 18 bases between them. The germline gives CDR1 MNHEY, CDR2 SVGAGI. CDR3: CASSSTWPGSDEKLFF. CDR3 DNA sequence: TGTGCCAGCAGTTCCACTTGGCCCGGGAGTGATGAAAAACTGTTTTTT.

The rearrangement links TRBV7-2 to TRBJ2-7; 9 nucleotides match TRBD1. The germline CDR1 and CDR2 sequences are SGHTA and FQGNSA. J gave up 9 bases and V 3 bases, and 12 bases lay outside the gene matches. The CDR3 consists of 15 residues. The CDR3 region is CASSFNAPGQGGQYF. The CDR3 DNA sequence: TGTGCCAGCAGCTTCAACGCACCGGGACAGGGAGGGCAGTACTTC.

The chain employs TRBV2 and TRBJ2-2; 15 bases fit TRBD2. The CDR3 is made up of 17 amino acids. V shed 6 bases, J shed 4 bases, and the junction held 6 bases outside the gene matches. Germline assignment: CDR1 SNHLY and CDR2 FYNNEI. CDR3 in amino acids: CASRIRTSGGGTGELFF. The CDR3 DNA sequence: TGTGCCAGCAGGATCCGGACTAGCGGGGGGGGCACCGGGGAGCTGTTTTTT.

V and J are TRBV5-3 and TRBJ1-5, with 9 bases that match TRBD1. TRBV5-3 is an ORF; its function is uncertain. The CDR3 sequence is 18 residues long. V lost 2 bases to trimming and J lost 0 bases; unmatched junction nucleotides: 9. CDR3 protein: CARSFGDRDRYSNQPQHF. The DNA of the CDR3 is TGTGCCAGAAGCTTCGGGGACAGGGACAGGTATAGCAATCAGCCCCAGCATTTT.

This chain uses TRBV25-1 with TRBJ1-1, with a possible D match to TRBD1 (5 bases). The V gene lost 4 bases and the J gene lost 1 base, with 13 bases spanning the gap. The CDR3 length is 15 residues. Per germline, CDR1 MGHDK and CDR2 SYGVNS. The CDR3 sequence: CASSVGQGGNTEAFF. CDR3 bases: TGTGCCAGCAGTGTCGGCCAGGGTGGGAACACTGAAGCTTTCTTT.

CDR3 region: CASSAGLIDSPLHF. The CDR3 region has the DNA TGTGCCAGCAGCGCGGGACTGATTGATTCACCCCTCCACTTT. The chain recombines TRBV9 with TRBJ1-6, with D possibly matching TRBD1 (5 bases). V shed 3 bases and J shed 8 bases, with 12 bases lying between them. Germline CDR1 and CDR2: SGDLS and YYNGEE. The CDR3 spans 14 residues.

CDR3 in DNA: TGTGCCAGCAGCCACAAGACCGGGACTAGCGTGTCGTACGAGCAGTACTTC. Protein: CASSHKTGTSVSYEQYF. The V call is TRBV4-2, the J call TRBJ2-7, with 10 bases that match TRBD2. This CDR3 comprises 17 residues. Germline lookup yields CDR1 LGHNA and CDR2 YNFKEQ. The J segment lost 4 bases and the V segment lost 3 bases, leaving 12 bases of the junction unmatched.

This clone was seen a handful of times. V gene TRBV6-5 combines with J gene TRBJ2-3; perhaps TRBD1 as D (7 bases). From germline, CDR1 is MNHEY and CDR2 SVGAGI. V was trimmed by 3 bases and J by 4 bases, leaving 14 bases between them. This CDR3 region has 15 residues. In DNA, the CDR3 is TGTGCCAGCAGTTATTCAGGGGGGCACCCAGATACGCAGTATTTT. This sequence encodes CASSYSGGHPDTQYF.

This clone was found a few times. V usage is TRBV6-5 and J usage is TRBJ2-1; D unresolved. The CDR3 runs to 12 residues. Germline V gene sequence: CDR1 MNHEY, CDR2 SVGAGI. Deletions cut 7 bases from V and 6 bases from J, with 10 bases between. The CDR3 reads CASTRDGNEQFF. DNA for the CDR3: TGTGCCAGCACTCGAGATGGCAATGAGCAGTTCTTC.

The J gene is TRBJ1-1, the V gene TRBV18; TRBD1 aligns across 9 bases. The CDR3 runs 15 residues. Per germline, CDR1 KGHSH and CDR2 LQKENI. V shed 4 bases and J 4 bases; nucleotides not matched to a gene: 7. This chain's CDR3 is CASSLGTGSSTEAFF. The CDR3 nucleotides read TGTGCCAGCTCACTCGGGACAGGGAGCAGCACTGAAGCTTTCTTT.

The V and J genes are TRBV27 and TRBJ2-7; D remains ambiguous. The germline gives CDR1 MNHEY, CDR2 SMNVEV (reference sequence). The CDR3 covers 13 residues. Between the trimmed V and J ends, which lost 1 base and 3 bases, there was a span of 7 bases. This CDR3 reads CASSLFRNYEQYF. CDR3 nucleotides: TGTGCCAGCAGTTTATTTAGAAACTACGAGCAGTACTTC.

This rearrangement joins TRBV5-1 to TRBJ1-4; unclear D gene. The germline gives CDR1 SGHRS, CDR2 YFSETQ. The CDR3 spans 14 residues. Trimming left V 3 bases short and J 0 bases short, with 6 bases between. DNA for the CDR3: TGCGCCAGCAGCTACCACTCAACTAATGAAAAACTGTTTTTT. It translates to CASSYHSTNEKLFF.

V gene TRBV27 combines with J gene TRBJ2-5; no clear D. The closer fit of TRBJ2-7 to the DNA end suggests the J call may be wrong. The CDR3 extends over 14 amino acids. Germline CDR1 and CDR2: MNHEY and SMNVEV (reference sequence). The CDR3 protein is CASSPHGSNYEQYF. Written as DNA, the CDR3 is TGTGCCAGCAGTCCACACGGGTCCAACTACGAGCAGTACTTC.

The chain recombines TRBV7-9 with TRBJ2-3, with 8 positions matching TRBD2. Germline assignment: CDR1 SEHNR and CDR2 FQNEAQ (reference sequence). The CDR3 covers 18 residues. V was pared by 5 bases and J by 3 bases, with 16 bases of the junction left unmatched. The CDR3 sequence: CASSHPLAEVVRTDTQYF. The CDR3 nucleotides are TGTGCCAGCAGCCATCCACTAGCGGAAGTCGTTCGGACAGATACGCAGTATTTT.

Here the CDR3 reads CASSPLWTGGSYEQYF. The CDR3 DNA follows: TGTGCCAGCAGCCCTCTCTGGACAGGGGGTTCCTACGAGCAGTACTTC. The chain is built from TRBV27 and TRBJ2-7; 10 positions match TRBD1. Germline loops: CDR1 MNHEY, CDR2 SMNVEV (reference sequence). Losses at the gene ends were 6 bases for V and 1 base for J; bases not matched to a gene: 9. The CDR3 is 16 amino acids.

This sequence joins TRBV30 and TRBJ2-1; maybe TRBD2 (5 bases). Trimming shortened V by 4 bases and J by 8 bases, and 12 bases separated the two germline ends. The CDR3 extends over 12 amino acids. Germline V gene data show CDR1 as GTSNPN and CDR2 as SVGIG (reference sequence). The CDR3 region is CAWNRRTDEQFF. The CDR3, as DNA: TGTGCCTGGAATAGGAGGACCGATGAGCAGTTCTTC. Combining the CDR3 with reference TRBV30 and TRBJ2-1 gives the whole variable domain SQTIHQWPATLVQPVGSPLSLECTVEGTSNPNLYWYRQAAGRGLQLLFYSVGIGQISSEVPQNLSASRPQDRQFILSSKKLLLSDSGFYLCAWNRRTDEQFFGPGTRLTVL.